These 22 T cell receptor beta chains were sequenced from one sample in a study of glioma-infiltrating T cells after dendritic cell vaccination. Using immunoSEQ multiplex PCR, the repertoire was profiled, and TCRdb retains in-frame clones only, with some absent. Here the sample spans roughly 60,000 clones, approximately 86% being singletons. Time point noted: after dendritic cell vaccination, including at tumor progression/relapse. The material was blood, obtained after dendritic cell vaccination. Source of these receptors: a human donor with glioblastoma.

The rearrangement uses TRBV4-1 and TRBJ1-6, with TRBD1 matching over 7 bases. Trimming at V came to 1 base and at J to 7 bases, leaving 10 bases not matched to a gene. This CDR3 region has 17 residues. Germline values: CDR1 MGHRA, CDR2 YSYEKL. CDR3 DNA sequence: TGCGCCAGCAGCCAAGTTGCAGGGGGGACCCAAAATTCACCCCTCCACTTT. The encoded protein is CASSQVAGGTQNSPLHF.

This rearrangement joins TRBV14 to TRBJ2-7, with TRBD1 matching 8 bases. Germline CDR1 and CDR2: SGHDN and FVKESK. V lost 4 bases to trimming and J lost 3 bases; unmatched junction nucleotides: 8. This CDR3 comprises 15 residues. This chain's CDR3 is CASSRADRGSYEQYF. DNA for the CDR3: TGTGCCAGCAGCCGGGCCGACAGGGGTAGCTACGAGCAGTACTTC.

In its sample, this clone was seen a few times. The chain uses TRBV27 and TRBJ2-5; tentative D call: TRBD1 (7 bases). This CDR3 has 12 residues. Germline V gene lookup returns CDR1 MNHEY and CDR2 SMNVEV (reference sequence). Trimming removed 2 bases at V and 14 bases at J, with 15 bases between. CDR3 loop: CASSLRRGLSYF. The CDR3 DNA reads as TGTGCCAGCAGTTTACGGAGGGGGCTGTCTTACTTC.

The CDR3, as DNA: TGCGCCAGCAGCCAAGATAATGTGGAGTCTTCCAGCACCGGGGAGCTGTTTTTT. It encodes CASSQDNVESSSTGELFF. The chain links TRBV4-3 to TRBJ2-2; D gene uncertain. The V gene's germline CDR1 is LGHNA and CDR2 YSLEER. V was trimmed by 0 bases and J by 4 bases, leaving 18 bases between them. This CDR3 is 18 amino acids long.

The chain carries TRBV11-1 and TRBJ1-2; 8 bases are shared with TRBD1. Germline CDR1 reads SGHAT; CDR2 reads FQDESV (reference sequence). Losses at the gene ends were 5 bases for V and 6 bases for J; bases not matched to a gene: 11. The CDR3 covers 15 residues. The CDR3 DNA follows: TGTGCCAGCAGCCCTATCGGACAGGGAGTCGATGGCTACACCTTC. Amino acids: CASSPIGQGVDGYTF.

The chain combines TRBV11-2 with TRBJ2-7; 7 nucleotides align to TRBD1. Germline V gives CDR1 SGHAT, CDR2 FQNNGV. After removal of 5 bases from V and 9 bases from J, the junction contained 13 bases not matched to a gene. The CDR3 is made up of 14 amino acids. The CDR3 loop is CASSDGTDLRGQYF. CDR3 DNA: TGTGCCAGCAGCGACGGGACAGACCTGAGGGGGCAGTACTTC.

The chain employs TRBV9 and TRBJ2-1, with a weak D call TRBD2 (6 bases). The V end lost 0 bases, the J end lost 5 bases, and 12 bases lay between the germline ends. CDR1 and CDR2 (germline): SGDLS, YYNGEE. The CDR3 extends over 15 amino acids. The CDR3 DNA follows: TGTGCCAGCAGCGTAGAAGGGGACTTTGACAATGAGCAGTTCTTC. Amino acids: CASSVEGDFDNEQFF.

The chain is built from TRBV11-2 and TRBJ1-1; D may be TRBD1 (5 bases). The germline CDR1 and CDR2 sequences are SGHAT and FQNNGV. Trimming cost V 0 bases and J 5 bases, with 13 bases left between them. The CDR3 is 15 residues long. CDR3 DNA: TGTGCCAGCAGCTTAGATTCAGGGCGGGGGACTGAAGCTTTCTTT. The encoded protein is CASSLDSGRGTEAFF.

Only one count was recorded for this clone. The rearrangement links TRBV29-1 to TRBJ2-5, with 8 bases that match TRBD2. CDR3 length equals 11 residues. J gave up 5 bases and V 8 bases, and 4 bases lay outside the gene matches. The V gene's germline CDR1 is SQVTM and CDR2 ANQGSEA. CDR3 nucleotide sequence: TGCAGCACTCGGGAGGGTGAGACCCAGTACTTC. This codes for CSTREGETQYF.

The chain is built from TRBV9 and TRBJ2-3; 8 nucleotides match TRBD2. J lost 2 bases, V lost 3 bases, and 5 bases had no gene match. Germline values: CDR1 SGDLS, CDR2 YYNGEE. This CDR3 has 15 amino acids. The chain's CDR3 is CASSGIAGPTDTQYF. The CDR3 bases are TGTGCCAGCAGCGGAATAGCGGGGCCCACAGATACGCAGTATTTT.

The chain uses TRBV9 and TRBJ2-2; D perhaps matches TRBD1 (6 bases). The V end lost 4 bases, the J end lost 5 bases, and 15 bases lay between the germline ends. The CDR3 length is 15 residues. Germline CDR1 SGDLS, CDR2 YYNGEE. DNA of the CDR3: TGTGCCAGCAGCCCCCACAGGGACGTTACCGGGGAGCTGTTTTTT. It yields the protein CASSPHRDVTGELFF.

J is TRBJ2-1 and V is TRBV10-1, with D perhaps matching TRBD2 (5 bases). Looked up from germline, CDR1 is WNHNN and CDR2 is SYGVQD (reference sequence). This CDR3 comprises 16 residues. Between the trimmed V and J ends, which lost 0 bases and 0 bases, there was a span of 9 bases. The CDR3 DNA follows: TGCGCCAGCAGTGAGTCAGCGGCAGGCTCCTACAATGAGCAGTTCTTC. This translates into CASSESAAGSYNEQFF.

The chain carries TRBV19 and TRBJ2-7; 7 bases agree with TRBD2. V lost 2 bases, J lost 0 bases, and 7 bases stayed unmatched. CDR3 length equals 16 residues. Germline loops: CDR1 LNHDA, CDR2 SQIVND (reference sequence). This chain's CDR3 is CASSIFKPSGSYEQYF. CDR3 coding DNA: TGTGCCAGTAGTATATTTAAGCCTAGCGGCTCCTACGAGCAGTACTTC.

The chain couples TRBV19 to TRBJ1-5; no clear D gene. The germline V gene encodes CDR1 LNHDA and CDR2 SQIVND (reference sequence). The CDR3 is made up of 14 amino acids. V lost 5 bases and J lost 6, with 14 bases in between. The CDR3 reads CASSVTGGAQPQHF. The CDR3 region has the DNA TGTGCCAGTAGTGTGACTGGAGGAGCTCAGCCCCAGCATTTT.

The chain links TRBV10-1 to TRBJ2-1; 8 nucleotides align to TRBD1. V shed 0 bases and J 7 bases; nucleotides not matched to a gene: 5. The CDR3 is 15 residues long. Germline V CDR1 and CDR2: WNHNN, SYGVQD (reference sequence). The CDR3 loop reads CASSESGQGTNEQFF. CDR3 bases: TGCGCCAGCAGTGAGTCTGGACAGGGAACAAATGAGCAGTTCTTC.

In its sample, this clone was seen a few times. The V call is TRBV7-2, the J call TRBJ2-7; weak D call: TRBD1 (7 bases). The V and J ends lost 7 bases and 5 bases respectively, with 21 bases between them. This CDR3 contains 15 residues. The germline V gene encodes CDR1 SGHTA and CDR2 FQGNSA. The CDR3 DNA reads as TGTGCCAGCAACCAGGGGTTCAGGGGGGTCCACGAGCAGTACTTC. Translation gives CASNQGFRGVHEQYF.

The rearrangement uses TRBV7-9 and TRBJ1-2; 7 bases are a match to TRBD1. Germline assignment: CDR1 SEHNR and CDR2 FQNEAQ (reference sequence). The CDR3 length is 14 residues. The ends lost 1 base at V and 6 bases at J; junction bases unmatched: 5. CDR3 amino acids: CASSLETGSDGYTF. CDR3 nucleotide sequence: TGTGCCAGCAGCTTAGAGACAGGGTCGGATGGCTACACCTTC. Together with reference TRBV7-9 and TRBJ1-2, the CDR3 gives the full variable domain: DTGVSQNPRHKITKRGQNVTFRCDPISEHNRLYWYRQTLGQGPEFLTYFQNEAQLEKSRLLSDRFSAERPKGSFSTLEIQRTEQGDSAMYLCASSLETGSDGYTFGSGTRLTVV.

V usage is TRBV2 and J usage is TRBJ2-3; no firm D call. This CDR3 has 16 residues. The V end lost 3 bases, the J end lost 1 base, and 14 bases lay between the germline ends. The germline gives CDR1 SNHLY, CDR2 FYNNEI. The CDR3 loop is CASSDLGSRGTDTQYF. The CDR3 bases are TGTGCCAGCAGTGATCTGGGTAGCCGCGGCACAGATACGCAGTATTTT.

The V gene is TRBV5-1, the J gene TRBJ2-5, with 10 bases fitting TRBD2. Per the germline V gene, CDR1 is SGHRS and CDR2 is YFSETQ. There are 15 residues in the CDR3. Losses at the gene ends were 0 bases for V and 3 bases for J; bases not matched to a gene: 2. The CDR3, as DNA: TGCGCCAGCAGCTTGGGTCTAGCGGGGGAAGAGACCCAGTACTTC. Translated: CASSLGLAGEETQYF.

The V call is TRBV5-4, the J call TRBJ1-2; 8 nucleotides line up with TRBD1. This CDR3 has 15 amino acids. CDR1 is SGHNT and CDR2 is YYREEE in the germline V gene (reference sequence). With V trimmed by 4 bases and J by 5 bases, 10 bases remained unmatched. CDR3 loop: CASSTGRQGAYGYTF. The CDR3 DNA reads TGTGCCAGCAGCACCGGGAGGCAGGGGGCGTATGGCTACACCTTC.

The CDR3 loop is CAIIGEGRRGYGYTF. CDR3 nucleotide sequence: TGTGCCATCATAGGCGAGGGAAGGAGAGGCTATGGCTACACCTTC. The gene calls are TRBV10-3 and TRBJ1-2; D unresolved. The germline CDR1 and CDR2 sequences are ENHRY and SYGVKD. Between the trimmed V and J ends, which lost 7 bases and 4 bases, there was a span of 19 bases. The length of the CDR3 is 15 residues.

This chain connects TRBV30 to TRBJ2-2; D is unresolved. Germline-derived CDR1 and CDR2 are GTSNPN and SVGIG (reference sequence). This CDR3 spans 17 amino acids. Trimming removed 4 bases from V and 5 bases from J, with 23 bases in between. The CDR3: CAWKVGWRLGETGELFF. The CDR3 coding sequence is TGTGCCTGGAAAGTCGGGTGGCGGCTAGGAGAGACCGGGGAGCTGTTTTTT.